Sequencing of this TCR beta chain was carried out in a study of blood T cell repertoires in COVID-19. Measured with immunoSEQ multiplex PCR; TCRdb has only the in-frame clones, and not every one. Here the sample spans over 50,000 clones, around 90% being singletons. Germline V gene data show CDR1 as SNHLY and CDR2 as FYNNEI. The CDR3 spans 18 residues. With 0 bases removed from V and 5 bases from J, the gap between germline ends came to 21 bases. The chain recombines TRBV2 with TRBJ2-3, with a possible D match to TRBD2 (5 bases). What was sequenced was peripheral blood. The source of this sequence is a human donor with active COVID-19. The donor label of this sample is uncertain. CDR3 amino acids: CASSEALGGRFSGDTQYF. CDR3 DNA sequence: TGTGCCAGCAGTGAAGCATTGGGCGGGCGTTTCAGTGGAGATACGCAGTATTTT.